The 18 T cell receptor beta chains in this list originate from one sample, sequenced in a study of naive and memory T cell subsets. The beta constant-region primer was an equimolar mix of two oligonucleotides covering TRBC1 and TRBC2. The ligated cDNA underwent four PCR rounds using SP2 and nested alpha and beta constant-region primers. TCRdb redid the calling of the UMI-ligation and nested PCR reads with MiXCR, one entry per CDR3 protein. This table holds roughly 80,000 distinct CDR3 sequences, about 8.2% found once. Sequenced material: naive CD8+ T cells from blood. The receptor source for this set is a human donor in good health.

The chain couples TRBV3-1 to TRBJ2-7; a possible D gene is TRBD1 (7 bases). The V gene lost 4 bases and the J gene lost 3 bases, with 16 bases spanning the gap. The V gene's germline CDR1 is LGHDT and CDR2 YNNKEL (reference sequence). The CDR3 runs 15 residues. CDR3 coding DNA: TGTGCCAGCAGCCCGGGCGGGACAGCCCTCTACGAGCAGTACTTC. Encoded protein: CASSPGGTALYEQYF.

The V gene is TRBV7-9, the J gene TRBJ2-6, with D perhaps matching TRBD1 (5 bases). The CDR3 extends over 14 amino acids. Germline V gene lookup returns CDR1 SEHNR and CDR2 FQNEAQ (reference sequence). Trimming removed 8 bases from V and 0 bases from J, with 8 bases in between. Here the CDR3 DNA reads TGTGCCAGCGACAGAAGCTCTGGGGCCAACGTCCTGACTTTC. Encoded protein: CASDRSSGANVLTF.

The table lists this clonotype with a few counts. This chain uses TRBV6-5 with TRBJ2-7; TRBD2 matches 11 bases. This CDR3 contains 16 residues. Germline CDR1 MNHEY, CDR2 SVGAGI. After removal of 6 bases from V and 0 bases from J, the junction contained 7 bases not matched to a gene. The CDR3 DNA reads TGTGCCAGCAGCCCACCGACTAGCGGGGCCTCCTACGAGCAGTACTTC. Encoded protein: CASSPPTSGASYEQYF.

This chain joins TRBV2 and TRBJ2-4; 11 nucleotides line up with TRBD2. The CDR3 loop spans 15 amino acids. Per the germline V gene, CDR1 is SNHLY and CDR2 is FYNNEI. V shed 4 bases, J shed 3 bases, and the junction held 2 bases outside the gene matches. The CDR3 spells CASSVTSGIKNIQYF. The DNA for the CDR3 is TGTGCCAGCAGTGTGACTAGCGGGATCAAAAACATTCAGTACTTC.

At least ten counts were recorded for this clonotype. The chain links TRBV20-1 to TRBJ2-1; 9 nucleotides match TRBD2. The CDR3 is 14 residues long. Germline V gene lookup returns CDR1 DFQATT and CDR2 SNEGSKA (reference sequence). The J segment lost 8 bases and the V segment lost 4 bases, leaving 9 bases of the junction unmatched. The CDR3 coding sequence is TGCAGTGCTAAATCCGGGACTAGCCTCTATGAGCAGTTCTTC. This codes for CSAKSGTSLYEQFF.

This clonotype has ten or more counts. The CDR3 sequence: CASSQDLAARQETQYF. In DNA, the CDR3 is TGCGCCAGCAGCCAAGATCTGGCGGCACGCCAAGAGACCCAGTACTTC. The chain employs TRBV4-1 and TRBJ2-5; the D is unclear. Deletions cut 0 bases from V and 1 base from J, with 12 bases between. Germline loops: CDR1 MGHRA, CDR2 YSYEKL. This CDR3 comprises 16 residues.

A few counts support this clonotype. The CDR3 DNA follows: TGCGCCAGCAGCCAAGATCTGAGAGATGGCTACACCTTC. This sequence encodes CASSQDLRDGYTF. The rearrangement links TRBV4-1 to TRBJ1-2; D remains ambiguous. The CDR3 covers 13 residues. V was pared by 0 bases and J by 6 bases, with 8 bases between. Germline V gene lookup returns CDR1 MGHRA and CDR2 YSYEKL.

The rearrangement joins TRBV25-1 to TRBJ1-1; D ambiguous. The CDR3 contains 13 residues. Trimming took 4 bases from V and 1 from J, leaving 7 bases between them. Per germline, CDR1 MGHDK and CDR2 SYGVNS. CDR3 in amino acids: CASSVLSNTEAFF. CDR3 sequence (DNA): TGTGCCAGCAGTGTTCTTTCGAACACTGAAGCTTTCTTT.

This chain connects TRBV19 to TRBJ1-2; D uncertain. Germline V gives CDR1 LNHDA, CDR2 SQIVND (reference sequence). CDR3 length: 15 amino acids. Trimming shortened V by 7 bases and J by 2 bases, and 17 bases separated the two germline ends. Here the CDR3 reads CASTPPDSMNYGYTF. The CDR3 nucleotides are TGTGCCAGTACCCCCCCGGACTCAATGAACTATGGCTACACCTTC.

At least ten counts were recorded for this clonotype. The J gene is TRBJ1-4, the V gene TRBV10-3, with 10 positions matching TRBD1. Looked up from germline, CDR1 is ENHRY and CDR2 is SYGVKD. The junction had 1 base not matched to a gene; V was cut back by 3 bases and J by 6 bases. CDR3 length: 14 amino acids. CDR3 region: CAISEGTGDEKLFF. CDR3 DNA sequence: TGTGCCATCAGTGAAGGGACAGGGGATGAAAAACTGTTTTTT.

V gene TRBV12-3 or TRBV12-4 combines with J gene TRBJ2-5, with TRBD2 matching over 14 bases. V trimming: 5 bases; J trimming: 5 bases; junction bases outside the gene matches: 16. The CDR3 extends over 19 amino acids. The CDR3 nucleotides read TGTGCCAGCAGTGGTGGGACTAGCGGGAGCTCCGCTCAGCGCGAGACCCAGTACTTC. It specifies CASSGGTSGSSAQRETQYF.

Points on this clonotype: A much larger clone lies a single base off, so this may be a read error. The chain employs TRBV5-6 and TRBJ1-1; D is unresolved. CDR1 is SGHDT, CDR2 YYEEEE, per germline. This CDR3 spans 14 amino acids. Trimming stripped 2 bases from V and 4 bases from J, with 12 bases between. DNA of the CDR3: TGTGCCAGCAGCTTAGGAAGGAGGAGCACTGAAGCTTTCTTT. Amino acid sequence: CASSLGRRSTEAFF.

The V call is TRBV9, the J call TRBJ1-1; D gene unclear. Germline CDR1 is SGDLS and CDR2 is YYNGEE. With 4 bases removed from V and 5 bases from J, the gap between germline ends came to 9 bases. The length of the CDR3 is 12 residues. CDR3: CASSPRETEAFF. CDR3 DNA: TGTGCCAGCAGCCCTAGGGAGACTGAAGCTTTCTTT.

This clonotype was detected a few times. The V and J genes are TRBV10-3 and TRBJ2-1, with D hard to call. Germline-derived CDR1 and CDR2 are ENHRY and SYGVKD. The CDR3 is 14 amino acids. V was trimmed by 3 bases and J by 0 bases, leaving 6 bases between them. As DNA, the CDR3 is TGTGCCATCAGTGAAGGACGCTCCTACAATGAGCAGTTCTTC. Translated: CAISEGRSYNEQFF.

This chain joins TRBV19 and TRBJ2-7; no definite D call. Germline loops: CDR1 LNHDA, CDR2 SQIVND (reference sequence). The CDR3 has 15 amino acids. Trimming removed 4 bases from V and 2 bases from J, with 15 bases in between. CDR3: CASSTRVQPAYEQYF. The CDR3 nucleotides read TGTGCCAGTAGTACCAGAGTCCAACCTGCCTACGAGCAGTACTTC.

This clonotype has just a few counts. CDR3 loop: CASSLGWAENTEAFF. Here the CDR3 DNA reads TGCGCCAGCAGCTTGGGGTGGGCAGAGAACACTGAAGCTTTCTTT. The gene calls are TRBV5-1 and TRBJ1-1; no clear D. V lost 0 bases, J lost 1 base, and 10 bases lay in between. This CDR3 region has 15 residues. Germline CDR1 is SGHRS and CDR2 is YFSETQ.

The V call is TRBV10-2, the J call TRBJ2-3; 8 bases are a match to TRBD2. Losses at the gene ends were 1 base for V and 0 bases for J; bases not matched to a gene: 12. This CDR3 spans 19 amino acids. Germline CDR1 WSHSY, CDR2 SAAADI. The CDR3 reads CASSEFPRTSRGSTDTQYF. CDR3 DNA sequence: TGCGCCAGCAGTGAGTTCCCCCGGACTAGCCGGGGAAGCACAGATACGCAGTATTTT.

Of note for this clonotype: A much larger clonotype is one base distant, so this may be a read error. V and J are TRBV6-6 and TRBJ1-1; no clear D. Between the trimmed V and J ends, which lost 4 bases and 6 bases, there was a span of 6 bases. The CDR3 contains 11 residues. Germline assignment: CDR1 MNHNY and CDR2 SVGAGI (reference sequence). CDR3 residues: CASSWEAEAFF. The CDR3 DNA follows: TGTGCCAGCAGTTGGGAGGCTGAAGCTTTCTTT.